These 8 T cell receptor beta chains share one sample of origin, sequenced in a study of cytomegalovirus exposure and HLA in healthy donors. The PCR made use of 60 Vbeta and 13 Jbeta primers. Data came from immunoSEQ multiplex PCR; TCRdb stores just in-frame clones and leaves some out. This sample carries some 110,000 clones, about 80% of them seen once, and the ten largest clones take 2.5% to 3.5%. Material: PBMCs. The receptors were sampled from a woman between 18 and 30 years old in good health and CMV-seropositive.

The rearrangement links TRBV6-5 to TRBJ1-4, with D perhaps matching TRBD1 (6 bases). The CDR3 spans 14 residues. Deletions cut 3 bases from V and 7 bases from J, with 12 bases between. CDR1 is MNHEY and CDR2 is SVGAGI in the germline V gene. The CDR3 loop reads CASSYSGGGEKLFF. The CDR3 DNA follows: TGTGCCAGCAGTTATTCGGGGGGCGGTGAAAAACTGTTTTTT.

The chain combines TRBV7-3 with TRBJ1-2; no definite D call. The CDR3 runs 12 residues. Looked up from germline, CDR1 is SGHTA and CDR2 is FQGTGA. The V gene lost 8 bases and the J gene lost 1 base, with 8 bases spanning the gap. Here the CDR3 DNA reads TGTGCCAGCTCAGGCGTTAACTATGGCTACACCTTC. Translated, it gives CASSGVNYGYTF.

The chain combines TRBV5-1 with TRBJ1-5; the match to TRBD1 covers 7 bases. This CDR3 has 14 amino acids. The germline gives CDR1 SGHRS, CDR2 YFSETQ. Trimming removed 4 bases from V and 4 bases from J; junction bases left unmatched: 5. CDR3 coding DNA: TGCGCCAGCAGCCCAACGGACAGGAATCAGCCCCAGCATTTT. This gives the protein CASSPTDRNQPQHF. Combining the CDR3 with reference TRBV5-1 and TRBJ1-5 gives the whole variable domain KAGVTQTPRYLIKTRGQQVTLSCSPISGHRSVSWYQQTPGQGLQFLFEYFSETQRNKGNFPGRFSGRQFSNSRSEMNVSTLELGDSALYLCASSPTDRNQPQHFGDGTRLSIL.

The chain links TRBV7-9 to TRBJ2-1, with D possibly being TRBD2 (6 bases). CDR1 and CDR2 from the germline V gene are SEHNR and FQNEAQ (reference sequence). CDR3 length: 16 amino acids. V was pared by 1 base and J by 0 bases, with 10 bases between. CDR3 DNA sequence: TGTGCCAGCAGCTTAGTCGGGAGACGCTCCTACAATGAGCAGTTCTTC. This sequence encodes CASSLVGRRSYNEQFF.

The chain recombines TRBV19 with TRBJ2-7, with TRBD2 as a possible D gene (6 bases). V lost 7 bases to trimming and J lost 7 bases, with 20 bases between them. CDR3 length: 14 amino acids. Germline V gene lookup returns CDR1 LNHDA and CDR2 SQIVND (reference sequence). The CDR3 is CASKPRDDRGEQYF. CDR3 in DNA: TGTGCCAGTAAACCCCGGGACGACCGGGGGGAGCAGTACTTC.

The chain carries TRBV6-5 and TRBJ1-4, with D possibly being TRBD1 (6 bases). Trimming took 5 bases from V and 2 from J, leaving 9 bases between them. Per the germline V gene, CDR1 is MNHEY and CDR2 is SVGAGI. CDR3 size: 14 residues. DNA of the CDR3: TGTGCCAGCAGTACAGGGTCCACTAATGAAAAACTGTTTTTT. The encoded protein is CASSTGSTNEKLFF.

CDR3 sequence reads: CASLSPRTGDYEQYF. The CDR3 DNA is TGTGCCAGCCTTTCCCCCAGGACAGGGGACTACGAGCAGTACTTC. The V call is TRBV6-6, the J call TRBJ2-7, with TRBD1 matching over 9 bases. Trimming removed 8 bases from V and 3 bases from J; junction bases left unmatched: 11. The CDR3 totals 15 residues. Germline CDR1 reads MNHNY; CDR2 reads SVGAGI (reference sequence).

The chain joins TRBV27 to TRBJ2-5, with TRBD2 matching over 13 bases. The V segment lost 4 bases and the J segment 3 bases; nucleotides outside the gene matches: 5. The CDR3 totals 16 residues. The germline V gene has CDR1 MNHEY and CDR2 SMNVEV (reference sequence). The CDR3: CASSSPGLAGEETQYF. The DNA for the CDR3 is TGTGCCAGCAGTTCGCCTGGACTAGCGGGAGAAGAGACCCAGTACTTC.